This T cell receptor (beta chain) appears in the sequencing data of a study of cytomegalovirus exposure and HLA in healthy donors. General observations from the study: In a later analysis, donors in an Asian-associated ancestry cluster reportedly had fewer N-insertions in productive TCRs than the cohort mean.

Regarding this clone: Its cognate antigen is unknown.

Primers for the PCR totalled 60 Vbeta and 13 Jbeta. Sequenced by immunoSEQ multiplex PCR; TCRdb stores in-frame clones only, minus some. The sample has approximately 88,000 clones; around 77% are singletons. Sequenced sample: PBMCs. The sequence derives from a man younger than 40 in good health and CMV-seronegative.

The CDR3 here is CASSRPGQVLSYEQYF. As DNA, the CDR3 is TGTGCCAGCAGTCGCCCCGGCCAGGTTCTATCCTACGAGCAGTACTTC. The chain couples TRBV6-6 to TRBJ2-7, with D unresolved. This CDR3 has 16 amino acids. Trimming stripped 5 bases from V and 1 base from J, with 18 bases between. Germline V gives CDR1 MNHNY, CDR2 SVGAGI (reference sequence).